Each of the 20 T cell receptor beta chains below was sequenced from the same sample in a study of CD8+CD57+ T cells in acquired aplastic anemia. Genomic DNA was employed as the template in profiling TCR beta VDJ and CDR3. TCRdb analysed the reads with MiXCR anew, one entry per CDR3 protein. The sample lists 86,000 or so distinct CDR3 sequences; around 44% were seen once. The material sequenced was sorted CD4+, CD8+, or CD8+CD57+ T cells (not recorded which) from PBMCs. The receptors originated from a human donor in good health, serving as a control.

This clonotype turned up a few times. This may arise from a read error, as a much more abundant clone is one base away. The chain is built from TRBV29-1 and TRBJ2-7; maybe TRBD2 (5 bases). Germline V gene data show CDR1 as SQVTM and CDR2 as ANQGSEA. The CDR3 is 10 residues long. V was clipped by 4 bases and J by 7 bases, with 8 bases between them. The CDR3 DNA reads as TGCAGCGTTGGATCGGGAGAGCAGTACTTC. Its protein product is CSVGSGEQYF.

This clonotype was picked up many times. The rearrangement uses TRBV11-2 and TRBJ2-1; D not certain. V dropped 4 bases and J dropped 5 bases, with 9 bases sitting between them. The V gene's germline CDR1 is SGHAT and CDR2 FQNNGV. CDR3 length equals 13 residues. The CDR3 loop reads CASSYGPDNEQFF. The CDR3 nucleotides read TGTGCCAGCAGCTACGGACCTGACAATGAGCAGTTCTTC.

The CDR3 coding sequence is TGTGCCAGTAATCGCGGGACAGGGGATCCTCAGCCCCAGCATTTT. This codes for CASNRGTGDPQPQHF. The chain joins TRBV19 to TRBJ1-5, with 10 bases fitting TRBD1. V dropped 7 bases and J dropped 6; count of bases not matched to a gene: 9. The CDR3 has 15 amino acids. Germline V gene lookup returns CDR1 LNHDA and CDR2 SQIVND (reference sequence). Together with reference TRBV19 and TRBJ1-5, the CDR3 gives the full variable domain: DGGITQSPKYLFRKEGQNVTLSCEQNLNHDAMYWYRQDPGQGLRLIYYSQIVNDFQKGDIAEGYSVSREKKESFPLTVTSAQKNPTAFYLCASNRGTGDPQPQHFGDGTRLSIL.

This clonotype came up many times. V and J are TRBV20-1 and TRBJ1-2; 7 positions agree with TRBD1. Germline CDR1 is DFQATT and CDR2 is SNEGSKA (reference sequence). The CDR3 has 13 residues. The DNA of the CDR3 is TGCACCATTCCGGGACAGAGCAACTATGGCTACACCTTC. This sequence encodes CTIPGQSNYGYTF.

This clonotype was observed a few times. This rearrangement joins TRBV12-3 or TRBV12-4 to TRBJ2-1; the D call may be TRBD1 or TRBD2 (5 bases each). CDR3 size: 15 residues. Deletions cut 4 bases from V and 8 bases from J, with 18 bases between. The CDR3 nucleotides are TGTGCCAGCAGTTACAGGTTAAGGGTTAGCGATGAGCAGTTCTTC. Protein: CASSYRLRVSDEQFF.

The chain combines TRBV6-1 with TRBJ1-1, with D unresolved. CDR3 size: 12 residues. The germline V gene has CDR1 MNHNS and CDR2 SASEGT. The ends were cut back, 6 bases at V and 11 bases at J, with 16 bases in the middle. CDR3 in amino acids: CASRGSGFGAFF. CDR3 sequence (DNA): TGTGCCAGCAGGGGCAGTGGCTTTGGCGCTTTCTTT.

This clonotype was counted ten times or more. The chain couples TRBV7-8 to TRBJ1-1; the D is unclear. The V gene's germline CDR1 is SGHVS and CDR2 FQNEAQ. V was shortened by 5 bases and J by 1 base, with 8 bases between the two germline ends. The CDR3 consists of 13 residues. CDR3 DNA sequence: TGTGCCAGCAGCGCCTGGGGGAACACTGAAGCTTTCTTT. Its translation: CASSAWGNTEAFF.

There are many counts of this clonotype. Germline and junction disagree at one end, which may indicate a read error. The rearrangement joins TRBV24-1 to TRBJ1-2; TRBD1 agrees at 10 bases. Germline CDR1 is KGHDR and CDR2 is SFDVKD. The CDR3 runs to 17 residues. The CDR3 sequence is CATSDRDRGRSNHGYTF. The CDR3 coding sequence is TGTGCCACCAGTGACCGGGACAGGGGAAGGAGTAACCATGGCTACACCTTC.

The chain employs TRBV29-1 and TRBJ2-7; 7 nucleotides match TRBD2. Germline lookup yields CDR1 SQVTM and CDR2 ANQGSEA. V shed 7 bases and J 2 bases; nucleotides not matched to a gene: 11. The CDR3 consists of 14 residues. Here the CDR3 DNA reads TGCAGCGCAGACACTAGCGACTTACCCTACGAGCAGTACTTC. This translates into CSADTSDLPYEQYF.

The sample holds many counts of this clonotype. The chain combines TRBV6-1 with TRBJ1-2, with D possibly being TRBD1 (5 bases). V lost 6 bases and J 4 bases, leaving 18 bases between the germline ends. This CDR3 has 15 residues. Looked up from germline, CDR1 is MNHNS and CDR2 is SASEGT. In DNA, the CDR3 is TGTGCCAGCAGCTCCCAGGGCCAGGCAGCCTATGGCTACACCTTC. Its protein is CASSSQGQAAYGYTF.

The rearrangement links TRBV19 to TRBJ1-2; the D gene is possibly TRBD1 (6 bases). From germline, CDR1 is LNHDA and CDR2 SQIVND (reference sequence). The CDR3 has 13 residues. V lost 5 bases, J lost 7 bases, and 14 bases lay in between. The CDR3 region is CASSLHREAGYTF. DNA of the CDR3: TGTGCCAGTAGTCTCCACAGGGAAGCTGGCTACACCTTC.

The V call is TRBV30, the J call TRBJ1-5; D gene uncertain. The ends were cut back, 2 bases at V and 3 bases at J, with 8 bases in the middle. The V gene's germline CDR1 is GTSNPN and CDR2 SVGIG (reference sequence). The CDR3 runs 13 residues. The CDR3 region has the DNA TGTGCCTGGAGTTCCCCTACCAATCAGCCCCAGCATTTT. Encoded protein: CAWSSPTNQPQHF. The full variable domain, in which reference TRBV30 and TRBJ1-5 provide the parts outside the CDR3, is SQTIHQWPATLVQPVGSPLSLECTVEGTSNPNLYWYRQAAGRGLQLLFYSVGIGQISSEVPQNLSASRPQDRQFILSSKKLLLSDSGFYLCAWSSPTNQPQHFGDGTRLSIL.

The rearrangement uses TRBV2 and TRBJ1-2, with TRBD1 matching 8 bases. CDR1 and CDR2 (germline): SNHLY, FYNNEI. CDR3 size: 11 residues. V was pared by 8 bases and J by 8 bases, with 4 bases of the junction left unmatched. In DNA form, the CDR3 reads TGTGCCAGCGACAGGGGTGGCGGCTACACCTTC. Translated: CASDRGGGYTF.

The chain couples TRBV25-1 to TRBJ2-7; 7 bases fit TRBD1. V lost 1 base to trimming and J lost 3 bases; unmatched junction nucleotides: 12. CDR1 is MGHDK, CDR2 SYGVNS, per germline. CDR3 size: 17 residues. CDR3 sequence (DNA): TGTGCCAGCAGTGAATCTGACTCACCGGGACAGAGCTACGAGCAGTACTTC. Protein sequence: CASSESDSPGQSYEQYF.

This clonotype was counted once. The genes are TRBV25-1 and TRBJ1-1; TRBD1 aligns across 7 bases. The CDR3 is made up of 14 amino acids. In germline, CDR1 is MGHDK, CDR2 SYGVNS. With V trimmed by 3 bases and J by 4 bases, 5 bases remained unmatched. For the CDR3, the DNA is TGTGCCAGCAGTGACGTCAGGGGGAGCACTGAAGCTTTCTTT. As protein: CASSDVRGSTEAFF.

At least ten counts were recorded for this clonotype. A much larger clone lies a single base off, so this may be a read error. The J gene is TRBJ1-2, the V gene TRBV29-1; D possibly corresponds to TRBD1 (5 bases). The CDR3 totals 12 residues. Germline CDR1 SQVTM, CDR2 ANQGSEA. The DNA of the CDR3 is TGCAGCGTTAGGAGTGGGATCTGGGGCTACGCCTTC. Translated: CSVRSGIWGYAF.

Concerning this clonotype: This may be a read error, as it is one base from a much larger clone. The genes are TRBV25-1 and TRBJ2-3, with 10 bases aligning to TRBD2. The CDR3 has 16 residues. Germline V lookup: CDR1 MGHDK, CDR2 SYGVNS. CDR3 region: CASGEFGTSGTDTQYF. Written as DNA, the CDR3 is TGTGCCAGCGGTGAATTCGGGACTAGCGGCACAGATACGCAGTATTTT.

The chain uses TRBV29-1 and TRBJ2-7, with D perhaps assigned TRBD1 or TRBD2 (5 bases each). Trimming cost V 7 bases and J 3 bases, with 16 bases left between them. Germline lookup yields CDR1 SQVTM and CDR2 ANQGSEA. The CDR3 covers 13 residues. CDR3 protein: CSAGAGPHYEQYV. The DNA for the CDR3 is TGCAGCGCCGGGGCGGGTCCCCACTACGAGCAGTACGTC.

Concerning this clonotype: Since a much larger clone is just one base distant, this may be a read error. The genes are TRBV24-1 and TRBJ2-2; 10 bases fit TRBD1. Looked up from germline, CDR1 is KGHDR and CDR2 is SFDVKD. This CDR3 region has 16 residues. The DNA of the CDR3 is TGTGCCACCAGTGATTTGAGACAGGGGGCGGCCGGGGAGCTGTCTTTT. Protein product: CATSDLRQGAAGELSF.

This clonotype was seen a few times. The gene calls are TRBV11-1 and TRBJ2-2; 10 bases are shared with TRBD2. Germline assignment: CDR1 SGHAT and CDR2 FQDESV (reference sequence). The CDR3 sequence is 18 residues long. Trimming removed 4 bases from V and 0 bases from J; junction bases left unmatched: 8. The CDR3, as DNA: TGTGCCAGCAGCTCAGGGGCTAGCGGGGGAACGAACACCGGGGAGCTGTTTTTT. Its protein is CASSSGASGGTNTGELFF.